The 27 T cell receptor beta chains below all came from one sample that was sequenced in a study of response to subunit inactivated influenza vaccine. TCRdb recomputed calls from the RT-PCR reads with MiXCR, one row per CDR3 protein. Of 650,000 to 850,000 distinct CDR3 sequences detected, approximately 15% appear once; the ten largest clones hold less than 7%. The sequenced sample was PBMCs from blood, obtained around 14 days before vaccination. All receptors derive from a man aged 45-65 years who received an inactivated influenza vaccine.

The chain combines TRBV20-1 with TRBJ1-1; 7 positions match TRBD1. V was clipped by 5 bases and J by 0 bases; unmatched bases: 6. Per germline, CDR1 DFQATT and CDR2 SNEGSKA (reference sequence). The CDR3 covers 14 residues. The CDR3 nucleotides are TGCAGTGCTCAGGCAGGGGGAATGAACACTGAAGCTTTCTTT. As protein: CSAQAGGMNTEAFF.

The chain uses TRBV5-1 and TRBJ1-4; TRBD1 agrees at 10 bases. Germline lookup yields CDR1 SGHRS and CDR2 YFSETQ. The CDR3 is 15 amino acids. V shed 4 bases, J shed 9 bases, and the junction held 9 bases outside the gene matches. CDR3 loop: CASSAEGDRGQKLFF. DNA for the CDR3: TGCGCCAGCAGCGCGGAGGGGGACAGGGGACAAAAACTGTTTTTT.

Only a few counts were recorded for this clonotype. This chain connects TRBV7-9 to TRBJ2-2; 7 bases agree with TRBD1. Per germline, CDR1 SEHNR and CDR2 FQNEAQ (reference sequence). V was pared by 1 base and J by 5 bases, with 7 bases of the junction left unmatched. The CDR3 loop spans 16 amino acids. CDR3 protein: CASSLGQGVSTGELFF. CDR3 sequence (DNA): TGTGCCAGCAGCTTAGGACAGGGAGTTTCTACCGGGGAGCTGTTTTTT.

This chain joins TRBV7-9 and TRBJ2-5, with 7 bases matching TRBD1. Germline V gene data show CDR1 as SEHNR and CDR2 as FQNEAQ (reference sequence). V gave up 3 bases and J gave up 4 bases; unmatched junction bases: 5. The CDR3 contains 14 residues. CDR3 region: CASSFEGARETQYF. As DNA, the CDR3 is TGTGCCAGCAGCTTCGAGGGGGCGCGAGAGACCCAGTACTTC.

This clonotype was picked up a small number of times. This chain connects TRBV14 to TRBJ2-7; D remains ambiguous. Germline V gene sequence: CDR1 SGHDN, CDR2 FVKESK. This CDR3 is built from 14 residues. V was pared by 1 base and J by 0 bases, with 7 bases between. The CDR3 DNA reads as TGTGCCAGCAGCCAAGGGGCCGTCTCCTACGAGCAGTACTTC. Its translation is CASSQGAVSYEQYF.

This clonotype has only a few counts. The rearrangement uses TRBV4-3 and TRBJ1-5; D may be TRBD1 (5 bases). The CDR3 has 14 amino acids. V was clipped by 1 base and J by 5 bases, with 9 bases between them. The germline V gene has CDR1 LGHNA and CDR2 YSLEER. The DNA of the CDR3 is TGCGCCAGCAGCCAAGGACAGAAAGATCAGCCCCAGCATTTT. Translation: CASSQGQKDQPQHF.

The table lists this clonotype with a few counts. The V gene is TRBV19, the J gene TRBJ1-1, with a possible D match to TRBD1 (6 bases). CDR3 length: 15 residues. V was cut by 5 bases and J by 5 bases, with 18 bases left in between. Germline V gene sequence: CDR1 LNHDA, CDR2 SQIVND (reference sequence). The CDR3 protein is CASSANRVGRTEAFF. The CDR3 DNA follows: TGTGCCAGTAGTGCAAACAGGGTGGGGAGAACTGAAGCTTTCTTT.

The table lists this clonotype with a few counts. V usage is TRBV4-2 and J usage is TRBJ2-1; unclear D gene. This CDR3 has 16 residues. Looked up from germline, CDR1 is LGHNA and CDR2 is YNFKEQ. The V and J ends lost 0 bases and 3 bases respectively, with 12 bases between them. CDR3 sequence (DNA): TGTGCCAGCAGCCAAGAAAGGACGGCGGTCTACAATGAGCAGTTCTTC. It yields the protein CASSQERTAVYNEQFF.

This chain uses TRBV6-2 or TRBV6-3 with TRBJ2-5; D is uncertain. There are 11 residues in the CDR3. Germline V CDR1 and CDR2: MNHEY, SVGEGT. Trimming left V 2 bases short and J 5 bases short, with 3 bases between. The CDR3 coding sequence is TGTGCCAGCAGTTACATTGAGACCCAGTACTTC. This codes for CASSYIETQYF.

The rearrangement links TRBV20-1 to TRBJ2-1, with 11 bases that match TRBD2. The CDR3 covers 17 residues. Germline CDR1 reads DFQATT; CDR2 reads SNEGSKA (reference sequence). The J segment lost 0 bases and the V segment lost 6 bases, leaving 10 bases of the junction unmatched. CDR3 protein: CSALGLAASSSYNEQFF. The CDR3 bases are TGCAGTGCACTGGGACTAGCGGCTTCCAGCTCCTACAATGAGCAGTTCTTC.

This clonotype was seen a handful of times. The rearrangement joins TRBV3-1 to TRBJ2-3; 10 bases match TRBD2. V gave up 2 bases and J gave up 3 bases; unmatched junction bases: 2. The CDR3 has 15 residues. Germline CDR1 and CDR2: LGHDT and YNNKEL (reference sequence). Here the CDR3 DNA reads TGTGCCAGCAGCCAACTAGCGGGAGTGACAGATACGCAGTATTTT. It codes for CASSQLAGVTDTQYF.

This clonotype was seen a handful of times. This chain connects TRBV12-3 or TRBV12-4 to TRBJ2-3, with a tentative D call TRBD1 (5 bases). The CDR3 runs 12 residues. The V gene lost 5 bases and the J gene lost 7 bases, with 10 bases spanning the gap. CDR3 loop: CASSLDSNTQYF. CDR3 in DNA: TGTGCCAGCAGTCTCGACAGCAATACGCAGTATTTT.

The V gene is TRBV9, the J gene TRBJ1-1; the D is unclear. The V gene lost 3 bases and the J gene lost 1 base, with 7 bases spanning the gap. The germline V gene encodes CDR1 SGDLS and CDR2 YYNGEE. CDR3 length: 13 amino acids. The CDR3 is CASSEATNTEAFF. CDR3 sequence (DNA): TGTGCCAGCAGCGAGGCGACGAACACTGAAGCTTTCTTT.

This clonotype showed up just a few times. The CDR3 DNA sequence: TGTGCCAGCAGTTTAGGTCTAATACGATACGAGCAGTACTTC. Its translation is CASSLGLIRYEQYF. The V and J genes are TRBV12-3 or TRBV12-4 and TRBJ2-7, with D uncertain. Trimming shortened V by 1 base and J by 4 bases, and 11 bases separated the two germline ends. CDR3 length equals 14 residues.

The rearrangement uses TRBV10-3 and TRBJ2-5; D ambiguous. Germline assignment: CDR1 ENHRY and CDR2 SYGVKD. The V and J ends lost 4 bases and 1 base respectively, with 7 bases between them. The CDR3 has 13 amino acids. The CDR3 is CAISVEFQETQYF. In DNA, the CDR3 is TGTGCCATCAGTGTAGAATTCCAAGAGACCCAGTACTTC.

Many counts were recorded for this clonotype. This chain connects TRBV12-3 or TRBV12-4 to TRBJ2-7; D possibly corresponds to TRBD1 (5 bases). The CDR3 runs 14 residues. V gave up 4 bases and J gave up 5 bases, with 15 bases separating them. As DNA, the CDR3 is TGTGCCAGCAGTTATGGACACTCCTTAAACGAGCAGTACTTC. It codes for CASSYGHSLNEQYF.

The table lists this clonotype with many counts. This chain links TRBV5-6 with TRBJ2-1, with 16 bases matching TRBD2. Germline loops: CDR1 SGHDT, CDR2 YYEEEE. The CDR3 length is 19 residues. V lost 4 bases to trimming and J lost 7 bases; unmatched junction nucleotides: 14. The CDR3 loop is CASSKPPGLAGGKRNEQFF. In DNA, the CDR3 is TGTGCCAGCAGCAAGCCCCCGGGACTAGCGGGGGGGAAAAGGAATGAGCAGTTCTTC.

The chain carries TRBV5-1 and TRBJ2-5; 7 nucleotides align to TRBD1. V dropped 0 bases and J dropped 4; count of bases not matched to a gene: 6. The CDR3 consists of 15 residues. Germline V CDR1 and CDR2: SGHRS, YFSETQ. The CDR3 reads CASSLERGLGETQYF. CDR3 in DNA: TGCGCCAGCAGCTTGGAAAGGGGGCTTGGAGAGACCCAGTACTTC.

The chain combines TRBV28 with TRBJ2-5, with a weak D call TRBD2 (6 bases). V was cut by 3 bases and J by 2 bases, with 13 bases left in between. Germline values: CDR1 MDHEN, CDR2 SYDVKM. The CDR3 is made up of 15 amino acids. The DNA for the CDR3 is TGTGCCAGCAGTTTTAAGGGAGGTTGGCAAGAGACCCAGTACTTC. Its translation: CASSFKGGWQETQYF.

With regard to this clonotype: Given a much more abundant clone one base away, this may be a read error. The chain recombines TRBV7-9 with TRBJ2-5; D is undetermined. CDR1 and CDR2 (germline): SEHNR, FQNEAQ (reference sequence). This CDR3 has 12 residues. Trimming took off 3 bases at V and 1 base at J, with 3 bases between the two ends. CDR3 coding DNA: TGTGCCAGCAGCTTTACCCAAGAGACCCAGTACTTC. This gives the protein CASSFTQETQYF.

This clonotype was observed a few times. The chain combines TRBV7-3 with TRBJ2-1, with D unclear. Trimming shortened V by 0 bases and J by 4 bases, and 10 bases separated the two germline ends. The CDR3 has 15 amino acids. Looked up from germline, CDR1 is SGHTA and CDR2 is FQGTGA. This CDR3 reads CASSLTGYPYNEQFF. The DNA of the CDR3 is TGTGCCAGCAGCTTAACGGGTTACCCTTACAATGAGCAGTTCTTC.

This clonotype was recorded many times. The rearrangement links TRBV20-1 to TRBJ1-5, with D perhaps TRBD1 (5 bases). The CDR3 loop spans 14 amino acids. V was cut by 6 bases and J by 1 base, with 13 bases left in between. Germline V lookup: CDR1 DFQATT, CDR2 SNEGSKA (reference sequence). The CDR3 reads CSAIPGPSNQPQHF. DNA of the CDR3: TGCAGTGCGATTCCGGGACCAAGCAATCAGCCCCAGCATTTT.

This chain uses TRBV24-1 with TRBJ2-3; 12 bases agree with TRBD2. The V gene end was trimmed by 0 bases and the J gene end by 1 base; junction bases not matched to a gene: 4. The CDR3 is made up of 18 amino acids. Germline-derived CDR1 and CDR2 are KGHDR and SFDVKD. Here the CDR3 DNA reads TGTGCCACCAGTGATTTGCAGTGGACTAGCGGGGGCACAGATACGCAGTATTTT. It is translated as CATSDLQWTSGGTDTQYF.

The CDR3 DNA reads TGTGCCAGCAGCGTAGGGACAGGCAAGCTAGACACCGGGGAGCTGTTTTTT. The encoded protein is CASSVGTGKLDTGELFF. The chain has TRBV9 and TRBJ2-2; TRBD1 aligns across 7 bases. Germline values: CDR1 SGDLS, CDR2 YYNGEE. The CDR3 loop spans 17 amino acids. V was pared by 0 bases and J by 3 bases, with 8 bases of the junction left unmatched. Looking up the rest from reference TRBV9 and TRBJ2-2 gives the full variable domain: DSGVTQTPKHLITATGQRVTLRCSPRSGDLSVYWYQQSLDQGLQFLIQYYNGEERAKGNILERFSAQQFPDLHSELNLSSLELGDSALYFCASSVGTGKLDTGELFFGEGSRLTVL.

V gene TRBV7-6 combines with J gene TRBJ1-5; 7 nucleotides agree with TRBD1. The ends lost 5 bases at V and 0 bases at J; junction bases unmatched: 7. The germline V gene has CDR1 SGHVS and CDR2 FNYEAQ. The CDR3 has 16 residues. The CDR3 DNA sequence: TGTGCCAGCAGCCCCCAGGACAGGCTTAGCAATCAGCCCCAGCATTTT. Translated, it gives CASSPQDRLSNQPQHF.

CDR3 amino acids: CASSHLRAEQFF. The CDR3 nucleotides read TGTGCCAGCAGTCATCTTCGGGCCGAGCAGTTCTTC. V gene TRBV7-9 combines with J gene TRBJ2-1; D not certain. This CDR3 has 12 amino acids. The V gene's germline CDR1 is SEHNR and CDR2 FQNEAQ (reference sequence). Trimming pared 6 bases from V and 10 bases from J, leaving 13 bases between.

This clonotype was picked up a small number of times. The CDR3 nucleotides read TGTGCCAGCAGCGTAGTGGGTCAACTGGATACGCAGTATTTT. Translation gives CASSVVGQLDTQYF. This chain connects TRBV9 to TRBJ2-3; the D is unclear. V was trimmed by 0 bases and J by 6 bases, leaving 11 bases between them. The CDR3 length is 14 residues. Germline lookup yields CDR1 SGDLS and CDR2 YYNGEE. The complete variable domain, with remaining parts taken from reference TRBV9 and TRBJ2-3, reads DSGVTQTPKHLITATGQRVTLRCSPRSGDLSVYWYQQSLDQGLQFLIQYYNGEERAKGNILERFSAQQFPDLHSELNLSSLELGDSALYFCASSVVGQLDTQYFGPGTRLTVL.